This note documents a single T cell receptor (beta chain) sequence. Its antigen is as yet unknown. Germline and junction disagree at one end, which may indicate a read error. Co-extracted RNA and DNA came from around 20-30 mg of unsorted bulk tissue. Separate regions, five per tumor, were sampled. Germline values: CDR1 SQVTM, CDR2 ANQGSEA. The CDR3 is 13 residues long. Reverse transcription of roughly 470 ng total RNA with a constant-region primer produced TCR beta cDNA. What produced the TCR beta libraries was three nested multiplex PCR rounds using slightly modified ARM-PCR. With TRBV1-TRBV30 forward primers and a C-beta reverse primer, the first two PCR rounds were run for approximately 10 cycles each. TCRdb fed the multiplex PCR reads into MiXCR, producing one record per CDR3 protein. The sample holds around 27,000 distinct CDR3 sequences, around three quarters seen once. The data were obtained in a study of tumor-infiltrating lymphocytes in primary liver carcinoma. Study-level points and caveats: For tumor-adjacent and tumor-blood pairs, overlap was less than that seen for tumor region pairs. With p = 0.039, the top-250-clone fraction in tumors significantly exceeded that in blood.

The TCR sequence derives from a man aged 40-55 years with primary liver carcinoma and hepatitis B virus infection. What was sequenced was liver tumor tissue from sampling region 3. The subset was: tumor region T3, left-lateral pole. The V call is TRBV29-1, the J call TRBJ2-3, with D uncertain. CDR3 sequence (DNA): TGCAGCGCGCGGCGGCCAACCACAGATACGCAGTATTTC. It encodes CSARRPTTDTQYF.